This TCR beta chain was recorded in a study of blood T cell repertoires in COVID-19. The data were produced by immunoSEQ multiplex PCR, yet TCRdb's version contains in-frame clones alone and is incomplete. The table includes more than 250,000 clones, 88% detected once. This clonotype originated in a human donor in a cohort sampled during active COVID-19. Sequencing was carried out using peripheral blood.

CDR3 coding DNA: TGTGCCAGCAGTTTCCGAGGCTCTGGGGCCAACGTCCTGACTTTC. This encodes CASSFRGSGANVLTF. This rearrangement joins TRBV27 to TRBJ2-6; no clear D. From germline, CDR1 is MNHEY and CDR2 SMNVEV (reference sequence). With 3 bases removed from V and 0 bases from J, the gap between germline ends came to 6 bases. This CDR3 contains 15 residues.